This T cell receptor beta chain was retrieved from a study of identical twins. The CDR3 runs 13 residues. Trimming took off 6 bases at V and 4 bases at J, with 10 bases between the two ends. Per the germline V gene, CDR1 is ENHRY and CDR2 is SYGVKD. One entry per CDR3 protein, called by TCRdb with MiXCR from the 5' RACE reads. Found here are about 530,000 distinct CDR3 sequences, about a fifth of them singletons; the top ten hold 0.48%. These records were also assigned to another study, of yellow fever vaccine responses in identical twins.

Sequenced material: CD4+ T cells sorted from blood. This rearrangement joins TRBV10-3 to TRBJ1-5, with D possibly being TRBD1 (5 bases). This TCR was recovered from a woman under 30 in good health. CDR3 sequence (DNA): TGTGCCATCAGGGCAGGGCAAAATCAGCCCCAGCATTTT. Translated, it gives CAIRAGQNQPQHF.